This T cell receptor (beta chain) was captured in a study of T cell changes during pregnancy in multiple sclerosis. The CDR3 extends over 15 amino acids. Losses at the gene ends were 1 base for V and 9 bases for J; bases not matched to a gene: 8. Germline CDR1 and CDR2: SNHLY and FYNNEI. Sequencing used immunoSEQ multiplex PCR; TCRdb keeps in-frame clones, though not all of them. The sample includes approximately 110,000 clones, approximately 90% of them seen just once. This sequence was found in a female donor with multiple sclerosis, enrolled in a pregnancy study. This sample comprised peripheral blood, obtained after pregnancy. The chain couples TRBV2 to TRBJ2-3, with 9 bases identical to TRBD2. CDR3 coding DNA: TGTGCCAGCAGTGAAGTTAGCGGGGGTCCAGGGACGCAGTATTTT. Translating gives CASSEVSGGPGTQYF.